One sample yielded the 15 T cell receptor beta chains listed below, sequenced in a study of shared clonotypes between healthy human individuals (TCRdb year 2020). The library was built by means of the immunoSEQ multiplex PCR assay. The table comes from immuneACCESS by way of TCRdb, which keeps in-frame sequences with V and J called. Part of the clones is missing from these tables; in studies checked, under half for an unresolved V gene and the rest for unknown reasons. The sample has roughly 2.4 million clones on record, 90% to 97% of them singletons. Of the sample, more than 0.1% is held by the ten largest clones. Sequencing was performed on naive CD4+ T cells sorted from blood. Interpreted using the paper, the cell subset or site label stands for: CD45RA+ positively selected. Receptor source: a man in his late teens or twenties in good health.

V is TRBV16 and J is TRBJ1-1, with D hard to call. Trimming left V 2 bases short and J 7 bases short, with 14 bases between. Germline CDR1 and CDR2: KGHSY and FQNENV. The CDR3 is 14 amino acids. This CDR3 reads CASSQKLADLEAFF. CDR3 in DNA: TGTGCCAGCAGCCAAAAACTGGCGGACCTTGAAGCTTTCTTT.

There are a few counts of this clone. The chain employs TRBV10-1 and TRBJ1-3; possible D gene TRBD1, 5 bases. The CDR3 spans 14 residues. Germline V gene sequence: CDR1 WNHNN, CDR2 SYGVQD (reference sequence). Trimming removed 6 bases at V and 0 bases at J, with 9 bases between. CDR3 amino acids: CASRPGPSGNTIYF. The CDR3, as DNA: TGCGCCAGCAGACCAGGGCCCTCTGGAAACACCATATATTTT.

The rearrangement links TRBV18 to TRBJ1-1; D may be TRBD1 (6 bases). Germline V gene lookup returns CDR1 KGHSH and CDR2 LQKENI. The CDR3 runs 16 residues. V was trimmed by 3 bases and J by 1 base, leaving 15 bases between them. Here the CDR3 DNA reads TGTGCCAGCTCACCGCGGACAGTATTCCCGAACACTGAAGCTTTCTTT. It is translated as CASSPRTVFPNTEAFF.

This clone was seen just once. V is TRBV6-8 and J is TRBJ2-2, with D possibly being TRBD2 (5 bases). The CDR3 loop spans 15 amino acids. The germline V gene has CDR1 MNHGY and CDR2 SAAAGT. Trimming pared 5 bases from V and 0 bases from J, leaving 10 bases between. For the CDR3, the DNA is TGTGCCAGCAGTCGAGGGAAAGCGAACACCGGGGAGCTGTTTTTT. Translating it yields CASSRGKANTGELFF.

V is TRBV6-6 and J is TRBJ2-2; D unclear. Germline CDR1 MNHNY, CDR2 SVGAGI (reference sequence). Trimming cost V 6 bases and J 6 bases, with 20 bases left between them. The CDR3 is 16 amino acids. Written as DNA, the CDR3 is TGTGCCAGCAGGGATGACTGGGTTCGGCTTGCCGGGGAGCTGTTTTTT. Residues: CASRDDWVRLAGELFF.

The chain links TRBV7-2 to TRBJ2-5; 7 nucleotides align to TRBD2. Trimming removed 0 bases from V and 4 bases from J; junction bases left unmatched: 5. This CDR3 is 15 amino acids long. Germline CDR1 is SGHTA and CDR2 is FQGNSA. The CDR3 region has the DNA TGTGCCAGCAGCTTAGCGCGACTAGCAGGAGAGACCCAGTACTTC. Protein product: CASSLARLAGETQYF.

CDR3 nucleotide sequence: TGTGCCATCAGTGCGGGAGTTCTCACCTACGAGCAGTACTTC. This gives the protein CAISAGVLTYEQYF. The chain combines TRBV10-3 with TRBJ2-7; D is perhaps TRBD2 (6 bases). Trimming took off 4 bases at V and 2 bases at J, with 12 bases between the two ends. Germline CDR1 ENHRY, CDR2 SYGVKD. CDR3 length: 14 amino acids.

A remark on this clone: Other DNA sequences in this specimen translate into the identical CDR3. This chain's CDR3 is CASSYSSSGASYEQYF. The DNA for the CDR3 is TGTGCCAGCAGTTACTCCTCATCCGGGGCGTCCTACGAGCAGTACTTC. The rearrangement uses TRBV6-5 and TRBJ2-7; tentatively, D is TRBD1 or TRBD2 (5 bases each). This CDR3 is built from 16 residues. Trimming removed 0 bases at V and 1 base at J, with 13 bases between. The germline gives CDR1 MNHEY, CDR2 SVGAGI.

V and J are TRBV18 and TRBJ2-1; possible D gene TRBD2, 5 bases. V was clipped by 6 bases and J by 4 bases, with 13 bases between them. The CDR3 has 14 amino acids. CDR1 is KGHSH and CDR2 is LQKENI in the germline V gene. CDR3 sequence reads: CASSPVGGYNEQFF. The CDR3 DNA reads TGTGCCAGCTCGCCCGTAGGAGGTTACAATGAGCAGTTCTTC.

This chain uses TRBV11-2 with TRBJ1-6, with D perhaps TRBD1 (5 bases). Germline V gives CDR1 SGHAT, CDR2 FQNNGV. This CDR3 comprises 15 residues. V was pared by 5 bases and J by 7 bases, with 15 bases between. The CDR3 here is CASSTRDFRNSPLHF. The CDR3 bases are TGTGCCAGCAGCACCAGGGACTTTAGAAATTCACCCCTCCACTTT.

Turning to this clone: Within the sample, other DNA sequences also encode this same CDR3. CDR3 nucleotides: TGTGCCAGCAGCTTAGCGTCGGGACTCGGAGAAAAACTGTTTTTT. Translating gives CASSLASGLGEKLFF. This chain connects TRBV7-2 to TRBJ1-4, with D maybe TRBD1 (5 bases). Germline CDR1 SGHTA, CDR2 FQGNSA. This CDR3 spans 15 amino acids. The V and J ends lost 0 bases and 8 bases respectively, with 13 bases between them.

This rearrangement joins TRBV6-5 to TRBJ2-1, with TRBD2 matching 8 bases. The CDR3 totals 15 residues. J was trimmed by 6 bases and V by 5 bases; bases with no gene match: 9. Germline CDR1 MNHEY, CDR2 SVGAGI. This CDR3 reads CASSPGGGLVNEQFF. As DNA, the CDR3 is TGTGCCAGCAGTCCGGGGGGGGGCCTGGTCAATGAGCAGTTCTTC.

With respect to this clone: Other DNA sequences of this sample code for an identical CDR3. This chain uses TRBV30 with TRBJ2-3; 8 nucleotides line up with TRBD2. J lost 3 bases, V lost 3 bases, and 2 bases had no gene match. Germline V gene lookup returns CDR1 GTSNPN and CDR2 SVGIG (reference sequence). There are 13 residues in the CDR3. CDR3 sequence: CAWSGGATDTQYF. The DNA for the CDR3 is TGTGCCTGGAGCGGGGGGGCGACAGATACGCAGTATTTT.

The rearrangement joins TRBV6-5 to TRBJ1-6, with D possibly being TRBD1 (5 bases). CDR3 length: 14 amino acids. Trimming shortened V by 5 bases and J by 9 bases, and 14 bases separated the two germline ends. Per the germline V gene, CDR1 is MNHEY and CDR2 is SVGAGI. The CDR3 sequence: CASSVQGSSSPLHF. CDR3 in DNA: TGTGCCAGCAGTGTTCAGGGAAGTAGTTCACCCCTCCACTTT.

The chain couples TRBV30 to TRBJ2-5; D may be TRBD1 (6 bases). CDR1 and CDR2 (germline): GTSNPN, SVGIG (reference sequence). This CDR3 region has 13 residues. V was clipped by 2 bases and J by 3 bases, with 10 bases between them. CDR3 nucleotides: TGTGCCTGGAGTTCACAGGGTAAAGAGACCCAGTACTTC. The encoded protein is CAWSSQGKETQYF.